Listed below are T cell receptor beta chains from one sample, sequenced in a study of blood T cells in healthy people across ages. TCRdb used MiXCR to reprocess the 5' RACE reads, holding one entry per CDR3 protein. This sample yields about 970,000 distinct CDR3 sequences, of which around 54% are seen a single time; over 20% belongs to the top ten. The sample taken for sequencing was blood. The receptors come from a woman between 55 and 75 years old in good health. CDR3s include the opening cysteine and the closing phenylalanine or tryptophan. Fields, in order: CDR3 protein, CDR3 DNA, V gene, J gene, clone size, D gene. D genes are given only for firm matches. Clone size, where shown, is once, few, many, or a class for clones that have expanded.

CASSPPASGEKLFF	TGTGCCAGCTCACCACCGGCCAGTGGAGAAAAACTGTTTTTT	TRBV18	TRBJ1-4	NA	NA
CSASPTAGDWVQLYGYTF	TGCAGTGCTAGTCCAACTGCGGGGGATTGGGTTCAATTGTATGGCTACACCTTC	TRBV20-1	TRBJ1-2	NA	NA
CASRGWTGHDEQYF	TGTGCCAGCCGGGGGTGGACAGGGCACGACGAGCAGTACTTC	TRBV6-2/TRBV6-3	TRBJ2-7	NA	TRBD1
CASRVIGGTSGQYEQYF	TGTGCCAGCAGGGTAATTGGGGGGACTAGCGGGCAATACGAGCAGTACTTC	TRBV6-1	TRBJ2-7	NA	TRBD2
CASSSGTSGGQAQYF	TGTGCCAGCAGTTCCGGGACTAGCGGGGGTCAGGCGCAGTATTTT	TRBV7-9	TRBJ2-3	NA	TRBD2
CASSLELPEQFF	TGTGCCAGCAGCTTAGAACTCCCCGAGCAGTTCTTC	TRBV7-9	TRBJ2-1	NA	NA
CASSSGIGDTQYF	TGTGCCAGCAGCTCTGGGATTGGGGATACGCAGTATTTT	TRBV7-2	TRBJ2-3	NA	NA
CATLRDRRETQYF	TGTGCCACCCTCCGGGATCGAAGGGAGACCCAGTACTTC	TRBV6-1	TRBJ2-5	once	NA
CASSSTGGGTEAFF	TGCGCCAGCAGCTCTACAGGGGGCGGCACTGAAGCTTTCTTT	TRBV5-1	TRBJ1-1	NA	TRBD1
CASSQEDRTYSNQPQHF	TGCGCCAGCAGCCAAGAGGACAGGACTTATAGCAATCAGCCCCAGCATTTT	TRBV4-1	TRBJ1-5	NA	TRBD1
CASRLTSGLSYEQYF	TGTGCCAGCCGCCTTACTAGCGGGCTTTCCTACGAGCAGTACTTC	TRBV27	TRBJ2-7	NA	TRBD2
CASSRSEGGEQFF	TGTGCCAGCAGCCGGTCTGAGGGGGGTGAGCAGTTCTTC	TRBV7-9	TRBJ2-1	NA	NA
CASSLGRNYEQYF	TGTGCCAGCAGCCTCGGACGGAACTACGAGCAGTACTTC	TRBV7-2	TRBJ2-7	many	NA
CASTTSGRGGEQYF	TGTGCCAGCACGACTAGCGGGAGGGGGGGCGAGCAGTACTTC	TRBV25-1	TRBJ2-7	NA	TRBD2
CSADPPTGASYEQYF	TGCAGTGCCGACCCTCCGACAGGGGCCTCCTACGAGCAGTACTTC	TRBV20-1	TRBJ2-7	NA	TRBD1
CASSLGVLAANEQFF	TGTGCCAGCAGCTTAGGGGTTCTAGCGGCGAATGAGCAGTTCTTC	TRBV11-3	TRBJ2-1	NA	TRBD2
CASRGLSQETQYF	TGTGCCAGCAGAGGACTGAGCCAAGAGACCCAGTACTTC	TRBV6-6	TRBJ2-5	NA	NA
CASSVRIDRSAEQYF	TGTGCCAGCAGCGTTAGAATTGACAGGTCGGCCGAGCAGTACTTC	TRBV9	TRBJ2-7	few	NA
CSVASGNTEAFF	TGCAGCGTAGCATCAGGGAACACTGAAGCTTTCTTT	TRBV29-1	TRBJ1-1	few	NA
CASREERLADEQYF	TGTGCCAGCAGAGAGGAGCGACTAGCGGACGAGCAGTACTTC	TRBV2	TRBJ2-7	NA	TRBD2
CASSQSVGLASPNEQFF	TGCGCCAGCAGCCAATCTGTGGGACTAGCATCGCCCAATGAGCAGTTCTTC	TRBV4-1	TRBJ2-1	few	TRBD2
CASSFSGKAALEQFF	TGCGCCAGCAGCTTTAGCGGGAAGGCAGCTTTGGAGCAGTTCTTC	TRBV5-1	TRBJ2-1	NA	TRBD2
CASSEGRRVSEQYF	TGTGCCAGCAGTGAGGGACGACGAGTTAGTGAGCAGTACTTC	TRBV28	TRBJ2-5	NA	NA
CASSYRGGGSPLHF	TGTGCCAGCAGTTACCGAGGCGGGGGTTCACCCCTCCACTTT	TRBV6-6	TRBJ1-6	few	NA
CASSLWDSSSGTEAFF	TGTGCCAGCAGTTTATGGGACAGCTCGTCGGGGACTGAAGCTTTCTTT	TRBV28	TRBJ1-1	NA	NA
CATSKSFQETQYF	TGTGCCACCAGTAAGAGTTTCCAAGAGACCCAGTACTTC	TRBV24-1	TRBJ2-5	NA	NA
CASSLGAKVGYEQYF	TGTGCCAGCAGCCTAGGGGCTAAAGTTGGCTACGAGCAGTACTTC	TRBV4-2	TRBJ2-7	NA	NA
CASTIAGGFYNEQFF	TGTGCCAGCACCATAGCGGGAGGTTTTTACAATGAGCAGTTCTTC	TRBV7-9	TRBJ2-1	NA	TRBD2
CSASAGLAGPGSYEQFF	TGCAGTGCTAGTGCGGGACTAGCGGGACCGGGGAGCTATGAGCAGTTCTTC	TRBV20-1	TRBJ2-1	many	TRBD2
CASSEEGRGYGYTF	TGTGCCAGCAGTGAAGAGGGGCGAGGCTATGGCTACACCTTC	TRBV6-4	TRBJ1-2	few	NA
CASAPPPSGANVLTF	TGTGCCAGTGCGCCCCCACCCTCTGGGGCCAACGTCCTGACTTTC	TRBV28	TRBJ2-6	few	NA
CASSLLVAGTGEQYF	TGTGCCAGCAGCTTATTGGTAGCGGGGACGGGTGAGCAGTACTTC	TRBV7-8	TRBJ2-5	once	TRBD2
CASRLLGSNQPQHF	TGTGCCAGCAGGCTATTGGGTAGCAATCAGCCCCAGCATTTT	TRBV14	TRBJ1-5	once	NA
CASSLPWSADTQYF	TGTGCCAGCAGCTTGCCGTGGTCCGCAGATACCCAGTACTTC	TRBV7-9	TRBJ2-7	NA	NA
CVISESGLDTQYF	TGTGTCATCAGTGAGTCCGGGTTAGATACGCAGTATTTT	TRBV10-3	TRBJ2-3	NA	NA
CASSLGLASYNEQYF	TGTGCCAGCAGCTTAGGGCTAGCGAGCTACAATGAGCAGTACTTC	TRBV7-2	TRBJ2-7	NA	NA
CASSVGGLAASYEQYF	TGTGCCAGCAGCGTAGGGGGACTAGCGGCCTCCTACGAGCAGTACTTC	TRBV9	TRBJ2-7	NA	TRBD2
CASSHGGGPSGRSYEQYF	TGTGCCAGCAGCCACGGCGGGGGTCCTAGCGGGAGATCCTATGAGCAGTACTTC	TRBV7-2	TRBJ2-5	NA	TRBD2
CSASLTSTDTQYF	TGCAGTGCTAGTTTGACCTCAACGGATACGCAGTATTTT	TRBV20-1	TRBJ2-3	NA	NA
CASSLKAASNEKLFF	TGCGCCAGCAGCCTCAAAGCGGCCTCAAATGAAAAACTGTTTTTT	TRBV4-3	TRBJ1-4	NA	NA
CASSEKTGVSYEQYF	TGTGCCAGCAGTGAAAAGACAGGGGTGTCCTACGAGCAGTACTTC	TRBV2	TRBJ2-7	NA	TRBD1
CASSFTPYPTFEAFF	TGTGCCAGCAGCTTCACTCCCTATCCCACCTTTGAAGCTTTCTTT	TRBV7-2	TRBJ1-1	NA	NA
CASSIGTSGSYNEQFF	TGTGCCAGCAGTATAGGGACTAGCGGGAGTTACAATGAGCAGTTCTTC	TRBV27	TRBJ2-1	once	TRBD2
CASSTKVTGELFF	TGTGCCAGCAGTACAAAGGTCACCGGGGAGCTGTTTTTT	TRBV6-5	TRBJ2-2	NA	NA
CASSQEPQGYEQFF	TGTGCCAGCAGTCAAGAACCCCAAGGGTATGAGCAGTTCTTC	TRBV5-5	TRBJ2-1	NA	NA
CASSYRDRGHEQYF	TGTGCCAGCAGTTACCGGGACAGGGGCCACGAGCAGTACTTC	TRBV6-5	TRBJ2-7	few	TRBD1
CASSDRFEQYF	TGTGCCAGCAGTGACCGGTTCGAGCAGTACTTC	TRBV6-2/TRBV6-3	TRBJ2-7	few	NA
CASSPWTSNGQFF	TGTGCCAGCAGCCCCTGGACAAGCAATGGGCAGTTCTTC	TRBV7-2	TRBJ2-1	NA	NA
CASITGVWGQYF	TGTGCCAGCATTACAGGAGTCTGGGGGCAGTATTTT	TRBV6-1	TRBJ2-3	NA	NA
CASSYQGEYTEAFF	TGTGCCAGCAGTTATCAGGGAGAGTACACTGAAGCTTTCTTT	TRBV25-1	TRBJ1-1	few	NA
CASRSWVRDAEQYGYTF	TGTGCCAGCAGATCCTGGGTCCGGGACGCGGAGCAGTATGGCTACACCTTC	TRBV12-3/TRBV12-4	TRBJ1-2	NA	NA
CSARQGVATVFNEQFF	TGCAGTGCTAGACAGGGCGTAGCAACTGTATTCAATGAGCAGTTCTTC	TRBV20-1	TRBJ2-1	NA	NA